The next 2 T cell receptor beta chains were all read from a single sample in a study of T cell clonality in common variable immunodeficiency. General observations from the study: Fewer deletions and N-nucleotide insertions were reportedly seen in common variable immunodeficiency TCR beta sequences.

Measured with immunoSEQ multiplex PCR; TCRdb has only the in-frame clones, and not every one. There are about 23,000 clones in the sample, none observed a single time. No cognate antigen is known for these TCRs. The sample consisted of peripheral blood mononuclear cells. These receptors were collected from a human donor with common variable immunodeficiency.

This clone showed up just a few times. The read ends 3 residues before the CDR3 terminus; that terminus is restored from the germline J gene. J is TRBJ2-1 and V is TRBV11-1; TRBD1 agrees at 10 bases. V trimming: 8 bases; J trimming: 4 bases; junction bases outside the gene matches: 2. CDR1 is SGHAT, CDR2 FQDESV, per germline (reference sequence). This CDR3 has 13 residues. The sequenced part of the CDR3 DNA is TGTGCCAGCCGGGACAGGGGTTACAATGAG. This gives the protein CASRDRGYNE. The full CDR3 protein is CASRDRGYNEQFF.

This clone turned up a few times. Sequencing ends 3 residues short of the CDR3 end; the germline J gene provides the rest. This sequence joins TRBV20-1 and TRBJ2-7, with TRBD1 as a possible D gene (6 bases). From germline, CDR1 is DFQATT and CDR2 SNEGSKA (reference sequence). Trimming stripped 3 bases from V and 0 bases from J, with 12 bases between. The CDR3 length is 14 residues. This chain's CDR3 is CSARDSEHSYEQYF. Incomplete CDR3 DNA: TGCAGTGCTAGGGACAGCGAACACTCCTACGAG.